Shown below are 9 T cell receptor beta chains from a single sample sequenced in a study of post-analysis software for immune sequencing data. The TCR beta cDNA libraries contained unique molecular identifiers. A single record per CDR3 protein comes from TCRdb applying MiXCR to the PCR reads. Of about 160,000 distinct CDR3 sequences listed, about 36% are singletons. The sample consisted of blood, taken after autologous hematopoietic stem cell transplantation. The receptor source for this set is a girl between 5 and 17 years old with multiple sclerosis.

A word on this clonotype: This may arise from a read error, as a much more abundant clone is one base away. The chain couples TRBV7-2 to TRBJ1-2; 7 bases line up with TRBD1. The length of the CDR3 is 15 residues. Germline V gene lookup returns CDR1 SGHTA and CDR2 FQGNSA. The V gene end was trimmed by 4 bases and the J gene end by 6 bases; junction bases not matched to a gene: 11. In DNA, the CDR3 is TGTGCCAGCAGCTCTTACAGGGGAGAGAGCGATGGCTACACCTTC. Amino acids: CASSSYRGESDGYTF.

This clonotype was recorded a few times. V usage is TRBV4-2 and J usage is TRBJ2-1; D not certain. The CDR3 consists of 17 residues. The germline V and J ends were trimmed by 0 bases and 7 bases, with 19 bases remaining between them. Germline V gives CDR1 LGHNA, CDR2 YNFKEQ. The DNA of the CDR3 is TGTGCCAGCAGCCAAGAAGCTGACGGCGCGGTATCGAATGAGCAGTTCTTC. This translates into CASSQEADGAVSNEQFF.

V usage is TRBV7-8 and J usage is TRBJ1-6; perhaps TRBD1 as D (5 bases). V lost 3 bases and J 10 bases, leaving 10 bases between the germline ends. Germline V lookup: CDR1 SGHVS, CDR2 FQNEAQ. CDR3 length: 13 amino acids. In DNA, the CDR3 is TGTGCCAGCAGCTTCCAGGGAGGCTCACCCCTCCACTTT. Amino acids: CASSFQGGSPLHF.

This chain links TRBV7-2 with TRBJ2-7; D gene ambiguous. The CDR3 runs to 13 residues. The germline CDR1 and CDR2 sequences are SGHTA and FQGNSA. V lost 4 bases, J lost 5 bases, and 12 bases lay in between. CDR3 sequence: CASSSTFSNEQYF. The CDR3, as DNA: TGTGCCAGCAGCTCGACCTTTAGCAACGAGCAGTACTTC.

The J gene is TRBJ2-1, the V gene TRBV7-2; D is uncertain. Per germline, CDR1 SGHTA and CDR2 FQGNSA. V was cut by 5 bases and J by 3 bases, with 14 bases left in between. CDR3 length equals 15 residues. The chain's CDR3 is CASSPRIVHYNEQFF. The CDR3 nucleotides are TGTGCCAGCAGCCCCAGAATAGTCCACTACAATGAGCAGTTCTTC. The complete variable domain, with remaining parts taken from reference TRBV7-2 and TRBJ2-1, reads GAGVSQSPSNKVTEKGKDVELRCDPISGHTALYWYRQSLGQGLEFLIYFQGNSAPDKSGLPSDRFSAERTGGSVSTLTIQRTQQEDSAVYLCASSPRIVHYNEQFFGPGTRLTVL.

There are a few counts of this clonotype. V gene TRBV9 combines with J gene TRBJ2-1; 7 bases map to TRBD2. The length of the CDR3 is 15 residues. V shed 0 bases and J 3 bases; nucleotides not matched to a gene: 3. Germline V lookup: CDR1 SGDLS, CDR2 YYNGEE. Written as DNA, the CDR3 is TGTGCCAGCAGCGTAGAGGCGGGAGTCTACAATGAGCAGTTCTTC. This sequence encodes CASSVEAGVYNEQFF.

This clonotype was detected only a few times. The chain is built from TRBV4-3 and TRBJ1-1, with a possible D match to TRBD1 (6 bases). The CDR3 has 15 residues. Germline loops: CDR1 LGHNA, CDR2 YSLEER. V was cut by 0 bases and J by 1 base, with 9 bases left in between. DNA of the CDR3: TGCGCCAGCAGCCAAGAGGGGGGGGCGAACACTGAAGCTTTCTTT. This sequence encodes CASSQEGGANTEAFF.

The CDR3 bases are TGCAGTGCTAGGTATCCTCTCTCATACAATGAGCAGTTCTTC. Translated, it gives CSARYPLSYNEQFF. The gene calls are TRBV20-1 and TRBJ2-1, with no clear D. V lost 3 bases and J 4 bases, leaving 13 bases between the germline ends. This CDR3 region has 14 residues. Germline CDR1 DFQATT, CDR2 SNEGSKA (reference sequence).

There are a few counts of this clonotype. This chain links TRBV13 with TRBJ2-5; possible D gene TRBD2, 6 bases. Germline loops: CDR1 PRHDT, CDR2 FYEKMQ (reference sequence). V was pared by 5 bases and J by 9 bases, with 16 bases between. The CDR3 has 13 residues. The DNA for the CDR3 is TGTGCCAGCAGCCTCAAAGGACTACGGGCCCAGTACTTC. Its protein is CASSLKGLRAQYF.